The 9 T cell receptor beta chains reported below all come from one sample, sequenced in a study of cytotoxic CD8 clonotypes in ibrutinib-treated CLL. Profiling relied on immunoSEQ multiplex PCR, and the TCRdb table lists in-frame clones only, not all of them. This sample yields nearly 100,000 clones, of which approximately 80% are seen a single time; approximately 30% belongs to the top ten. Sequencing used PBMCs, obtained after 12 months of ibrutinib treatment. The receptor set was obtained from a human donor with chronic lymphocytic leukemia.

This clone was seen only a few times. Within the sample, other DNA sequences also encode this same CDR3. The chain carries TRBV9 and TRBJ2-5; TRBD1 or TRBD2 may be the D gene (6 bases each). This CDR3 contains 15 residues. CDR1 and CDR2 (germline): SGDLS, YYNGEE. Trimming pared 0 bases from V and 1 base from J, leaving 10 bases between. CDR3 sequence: CASSVVGGRQETQYF. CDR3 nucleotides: TGTGCCAGCAGCGTAGTCGGGGGCCGCCAAGAGACCCAGTACTTC.

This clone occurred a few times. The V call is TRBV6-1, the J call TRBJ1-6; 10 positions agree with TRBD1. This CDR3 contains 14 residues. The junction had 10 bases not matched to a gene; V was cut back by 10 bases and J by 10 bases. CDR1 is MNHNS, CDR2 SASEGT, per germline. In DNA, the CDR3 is TGTGCCACCACTGTTGGGACAGGGGTGTCACCCCTCCACTTT. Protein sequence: CATTVGTGVSPLHF.

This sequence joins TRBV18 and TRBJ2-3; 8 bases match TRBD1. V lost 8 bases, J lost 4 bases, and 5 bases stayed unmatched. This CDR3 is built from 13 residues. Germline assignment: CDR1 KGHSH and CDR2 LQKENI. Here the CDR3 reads CASKDRAPDTQYF. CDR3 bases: TGTGCCAGCAAGGACAGGGCCCCAGATACGCAGTATTTT.

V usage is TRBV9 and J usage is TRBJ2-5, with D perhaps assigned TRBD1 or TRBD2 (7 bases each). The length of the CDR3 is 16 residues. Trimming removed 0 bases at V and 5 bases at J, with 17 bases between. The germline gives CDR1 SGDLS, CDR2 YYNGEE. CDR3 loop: CASSVAGGQGVETQYF. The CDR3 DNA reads TGTGCCAGCAGCGTAGCGGGAGGTCAGGGGGTCGAGACCCAGTACTTC.

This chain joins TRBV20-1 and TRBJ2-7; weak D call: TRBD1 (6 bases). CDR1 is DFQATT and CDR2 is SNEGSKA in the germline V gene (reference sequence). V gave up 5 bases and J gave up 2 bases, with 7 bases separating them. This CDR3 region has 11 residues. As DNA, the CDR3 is TGCAGTGCTTGGACAGCCTACGAGCAGTACTTC. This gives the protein CSAWTAYEQYF.

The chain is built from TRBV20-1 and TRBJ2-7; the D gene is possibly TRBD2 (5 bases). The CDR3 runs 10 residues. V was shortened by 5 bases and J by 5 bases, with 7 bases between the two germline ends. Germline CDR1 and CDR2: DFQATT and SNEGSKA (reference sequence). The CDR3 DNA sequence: TGCAGTGCTGGAGGCGACGAGCAGTACTTC. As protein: CSAGGDEQYF.

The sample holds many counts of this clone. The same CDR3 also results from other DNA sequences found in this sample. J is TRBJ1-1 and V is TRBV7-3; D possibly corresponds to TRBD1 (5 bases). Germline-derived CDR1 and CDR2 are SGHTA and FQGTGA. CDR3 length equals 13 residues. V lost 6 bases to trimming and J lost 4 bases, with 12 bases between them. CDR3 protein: CASSQGGSTEAFF. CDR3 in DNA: TGTGCCAGCAGTCAGGGAGGGAGCACTGAAGCTTTCTTT.

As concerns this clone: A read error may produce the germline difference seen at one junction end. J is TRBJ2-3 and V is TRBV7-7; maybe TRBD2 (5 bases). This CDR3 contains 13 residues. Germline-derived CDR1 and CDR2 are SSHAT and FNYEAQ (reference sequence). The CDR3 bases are TGTGCTAGCAGCTTCGGCGGGACAGATACGCAGTATTTT. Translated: CASSFGGTDTQYF. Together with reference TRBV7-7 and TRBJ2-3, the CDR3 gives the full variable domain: GAGVSQSPRYKVTKRGQDVTLRCDPISSHATLYWYQQALGQGPEFLTYFNYEAQPDKSGLPSDRFSAERPEGSISTLTIQRTEQRDSAMYRCASSFGGTDTQYFGPGTRLTVL.

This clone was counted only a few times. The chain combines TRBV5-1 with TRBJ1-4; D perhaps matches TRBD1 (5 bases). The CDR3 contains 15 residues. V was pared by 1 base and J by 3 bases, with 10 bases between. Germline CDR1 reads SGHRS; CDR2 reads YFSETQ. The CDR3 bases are TGCGCCAGCAGCTTGAGTAACAGGCCTAATGAAAAACTGTTTTTT. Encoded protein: CASSLSNRPNEKLFF.